The present T cell receptor beta chain was sequenced within a study of blood T cell repertoires in COVID-19. This clone occurred once. In the authors' methods: Nucleated cell number was recorded as an estimate derived from reference gene primer amplification. The assay was immunoSEQ multiplex PCR, and TCRdb's table has in-frame clones only and misses some. From that table come the V and J calls and clone size; the DNA was used to work out D and trimming. The profile shows approximately 300,000 clones, 90% of them singletons. This CDR3 region has 14 residues. V was clipped by 5 bases and J by 4 bases, with 10 bases between them. The germline V gene encodes CDR1 SGHRS and CDR2 YFSETQ. The study drew participants aged roughly 18 to 89 years from approximately 25 US areas. Membership in each cohort depended on participant-reported clinical history.

The gene calls are TRBV5-1 and TRBJ1-6, with a tentative D call TRBD1 (6 bases). The TCR was taken from a woman aged 18-29 years with acute COVID-19. The specimen sequenced was PBMCs or T cells enriched from blood (not recorded which). This CDR3 reads CASSQQGYNSPLHF. DNA of the CDR3: TGCGCCAGCAGTCAGCAGGGGTATAATTCACCCCTCCACTTT. The whole variable domain, filled in from reference TRBV5-1 and TRBJ1-6, reads KAGVTQTPRYLIKTRGQQVTLSCSPISGHRSVSWYQQTPGQGLQFLFEYFSETQRNKGNFPGRFSGRQFSNSRSEMNVSTLELGDSALYLCASSQQGYNSPLHFGNGTRLTVT.